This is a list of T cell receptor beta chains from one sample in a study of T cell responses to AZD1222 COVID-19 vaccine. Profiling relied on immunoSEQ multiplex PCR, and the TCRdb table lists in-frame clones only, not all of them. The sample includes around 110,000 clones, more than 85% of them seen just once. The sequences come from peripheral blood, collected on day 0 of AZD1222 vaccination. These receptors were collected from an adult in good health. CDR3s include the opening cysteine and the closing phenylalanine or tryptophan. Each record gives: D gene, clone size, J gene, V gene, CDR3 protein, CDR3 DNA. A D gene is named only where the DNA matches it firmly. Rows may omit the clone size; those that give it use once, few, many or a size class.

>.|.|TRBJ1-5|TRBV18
CASSPAAQPQHF
TGTGCCAGCTCACCTGCGGCTCAGCCCCAGCATTTT
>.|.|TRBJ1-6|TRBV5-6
CASSAGTGSETPLHF
TGTGCCAGCAGCGCTGGTACAGGGTCTGAGACACCCCTCCACTTT
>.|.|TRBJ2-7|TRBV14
CASSRAYLYYEQYF
TGTGCCAGCAGCCGTGCGTACCTCTACTACGAGCAGTACTTC
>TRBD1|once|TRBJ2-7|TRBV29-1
CSVGDRTVSSEQYF
TGCAGCGTGGGGGACAGAACCGTTTCCTCCGAGCAGTACTTC
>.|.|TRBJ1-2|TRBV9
CASSRGGADGYTF
TGTGCCAGCAGCCGAGGGGGAGCTGATGGCTACACCTTC
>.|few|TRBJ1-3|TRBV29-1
CSVEEQGTGNTIYF
TGCAGCGTTGAGGAGCAAGGGACTGGAAACACCATATATTTT
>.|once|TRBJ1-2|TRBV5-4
CASSFTRDYGYTF
TGTGCCAGCAGCTTTACCAGGGACTATGGCTACACCTTC
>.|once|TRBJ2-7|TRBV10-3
CAINKGAGEQYF
TGTGCCATCAATAAGGGGGCGGGGGAGCAGTACTTC
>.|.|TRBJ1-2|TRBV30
CALTRGAGYTF
TGTGCCTTGACCAGGGGTGCTGGCTACACCTTC
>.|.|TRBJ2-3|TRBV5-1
CASSDAQGVTDTQYF
TGCGCCAGCAGCGATGCACAGGGAGTCACAGATACGCAGTATTTT
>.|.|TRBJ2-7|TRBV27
CASSGQSSYEQYF
TGTGCCAGCAGTGGACAGAGCTCCTACGAGCAGTACTTC
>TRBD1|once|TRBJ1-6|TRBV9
CASSAETGAGSGSPLHF
TGTGCCAGCAGCGCAGAGACAGGGGCAGGGTCCGGTTCACCCCTCCACTTT
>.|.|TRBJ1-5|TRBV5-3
CARSTRTDYSNQPQHF
TGTGCCAGAAGCACCCGGACAGACTATAGCAATCAGCCCCAGCATTTT
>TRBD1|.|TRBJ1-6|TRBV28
CASSYRGLTDPLHF
TGTGCCAGCAGTTACAGGGGCCTAACTGACCCCCTCCACTTT
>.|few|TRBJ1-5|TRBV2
CASSPTVRGQTNQPQHF
TGTGCCAGCAGCCCCACGGTCCGGGGACAAACCAATCAGCCCCAGCATTTT
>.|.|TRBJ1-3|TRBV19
CASSIFAADSGNTIYF
TGTGCCAGTAGTATTTTTGCGGCAGACTCTGGAAACACCATATATTTT
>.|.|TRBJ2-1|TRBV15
CATSRDPWDEQFF
TGTGCCACCAGCAGAGACCCCTGGGATGAGCAGTTCTTC
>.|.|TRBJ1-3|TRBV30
CAWRGGNGGNGNTIYF
TGTGCCTGGAGAGGAGGGAACGGGGGTAATGGAAACACCATATATTTT
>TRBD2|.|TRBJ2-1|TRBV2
CASSERASGSYEQFF
TGTGCCAGCAGTGAAAGGGCTAGCGGGAGTTATGAGCAGTTCTTC
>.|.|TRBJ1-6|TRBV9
CASSPTGRGPNSPLHF
TGTGCCAGCAGCCCAACAGGTCGGGGACCAAATTCACCCCTCCACTTT
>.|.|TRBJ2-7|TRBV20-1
CSASPETSYEQYF
TGCAGTGCTAGTCCGGAGACCTCCTACGAGCAGTACTTC
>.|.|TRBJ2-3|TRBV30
CAWSVQGLGTDTQYF
TGTGCCTGGAGTGTACAAGGGCTGGGGACAGATACGCAGTATTTT